This TCR beta chain was sequenced during a study of blood T cell dynamics during melanoma immunotherapy (dated by TCRdb to 2020 to 2021). For the study in its entirety: Patients had metastatic melanoma and received first-line pembrolizumab or nivolumab plus ipilimumab as standard of care in the United Kingdom. To identify early correlates of response, the study profiled peripheral T cell receptor repertoires in patients with metastatic melanoma before and after one cycle of checkpoint inhibitor therapy. A training cohort was formed from consecutive patients, and a further independent group of patients from the same centre was pooled into an external validation set.

Every bulk PBMC sample was loaded with the same fixed amount of 350 ng of DNA. TCR beta CDR3 sequences were amplified from genomic DNA with the immunoSEQ TCRb Assay kit following manufacturer instructions. The KAPA Library Quantification Kit for Illumina platforms was used to quantify pooled libraries by qPCR. Pooled libraries were clustered at roughly 0.6-1.2 pM and sequenced on an Illumina NextSeq 500. As for the authors' bioinformatics: TCR data were analyzed using immunoSEQ ANALYZER and the R LymphoSeq package. A rearrangement efficiency score was calculated as productive divided by the sum of productive and non-productive CDR3 sequences. Clonality was measured with the Gini coefficient and diversity with the Renyi index at alpha=1, compared pairwise between timepoints within each patient. In LymphoSeq, clonal relatedness was computed with an edit distance of 3 and repertoire similarity was computed with the Bhattacharyya coefficient. Linear discriminant analysis on week-3 changes in clonality and diversity was built with the R MASS and caret packages to classify response. Imported from immuneACCESS, the table was reduced by TCRdb to in-frame sequences with V and J called. These copies leave out some clones; in studies compared against another copy, an unresolved V gene accounts for under half, and the cause of the remainder is not known. V, J and clone size reflect that table, while D and trimming were determined from the DNA. Counted in this sample were roughly 16,000 clones; 91% of them appeared once. Around 1.7% of the sample is in the top ten clones.

V was cut back by 8 bases and J by 4 bases, leaving a gap of 18 bases between them. Per the germline V gene, MNHEY is the CDR1 and SVGAGI is the CDR2. The CDR3 covers 14 residues, taking in both the cysteine and the phenylalanine. CDR3 DNA is the only sequence kept; it has 42 bases, read in frame from the first base. Regarding this clone: Its binding antigen is unknown. Base qualities are not at hand, and no much larger clone is one base apart.

The sample's time point label, in plain terms: pre-treatment baseline. Blood samples were taken before treatment (T0) and at week 3 (W3), following the first cycle of checkpoint blockade. Except for a couple of patients with rapid clinical progression, response was assessed 12 weeks after the first infusion by RECIST 1.1; disease control meant complete response, partial response or stable disease. Patients were not eligible if they had prior systemic cancer treatment, concomitant immunosuppressant therapy or synchronous other active malignancies. Bulk PBMC and plasma cell-free DNA were both sequenced for TCR beta so that circulating cells and T cell turnover could be tracked. PBMC were isolated from blood with Lymphoprep and SepMate tubes, followed by red cell lysis. QIAamp DNA Blood Mini kits were used to extract DNA from PBMC and from sorted T cell subsets. Study-wide findings and limitations: The study was unable to establish whether the T cell clones driving the repertoire changes were melanoma-specific or instead reflected general immune activation. Unlike progressors, patients who went on to achieve disease control showed a bifurcated reorganization of the PBMC repertoire at W3, with either increased clonality or increased diversity. The relatively small sample size was acknowledged as something that could potentially limit how far the results can be generalized.

The origin of this receptor is a human donor with melanoma. The chain was built from TRBV6-5 and TRBJ2-7; the D gene identity is not certain. This sample comprised blood, obtained from a patient treated with checkpoint blockade. The encoded CDR3 is CASSHGQGSYEQYF. The DNA sequence is given as TGTGCCAGCTCCCACGGCCAAGGGTCGTACGAGCAGTACTTC.